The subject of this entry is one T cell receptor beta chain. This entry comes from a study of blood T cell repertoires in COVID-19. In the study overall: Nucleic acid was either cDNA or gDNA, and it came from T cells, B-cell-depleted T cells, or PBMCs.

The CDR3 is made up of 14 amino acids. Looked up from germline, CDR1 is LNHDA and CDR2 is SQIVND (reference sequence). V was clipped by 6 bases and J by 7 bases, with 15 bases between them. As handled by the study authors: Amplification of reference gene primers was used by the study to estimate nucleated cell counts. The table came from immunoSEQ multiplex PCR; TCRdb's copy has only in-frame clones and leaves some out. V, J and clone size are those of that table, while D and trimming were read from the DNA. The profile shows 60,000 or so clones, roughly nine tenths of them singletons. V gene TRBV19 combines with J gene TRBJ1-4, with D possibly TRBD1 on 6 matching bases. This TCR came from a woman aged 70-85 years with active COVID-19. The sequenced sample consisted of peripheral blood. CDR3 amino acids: CASRQQGAAEKLFF. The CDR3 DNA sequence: TGTGCCAGTAGACAACAGGGAGCAGCTGAAAAACTGTTTTTT.